One sample yielded the 6 T cell receptor beta chains listed below, sequenced in a study of shared clonotypes between healthy human individuals. Naive CD8 cells lacked CD45RO and underwent positive selection for CCR7, leaving out terminally differentiated effector memory CD45RA+ cells. Repertoires were generated with immunoSEQ multiplex PCR, while TCRdb's copy carries only in-frame clones and drops some. The repertoire holds more than 2 million clones, with 90% to 95% as singletons. The sequenced sample consisted of naive CD8+ T cells from PBMCs. The receptors shown here come from a man aged 18 to 29 in good health. Some clones in this sample may be carry-over from other donors' samples.

The CDR3 is CASSEGRDYEQYF. CDR3 sequence (DNA): TGTGCCAGCAGCGAAGGACGGGACTACGAGCAGTACTTC. The chain combines TRBV9 with TRBJ2-7; D may be TRBD2 (5 bases). This CDR3 comprises 13 residues. Looked up from germline, CDR1 is SGDLS and CDR2 is YYNGEE. Trimming pared 3 bases from V and 3 bases from J, leaving 10 bases between. The whole variable domain, filled in from reference TRBV9 and TRBJ2-7, reads DSGVTQTPKHLITATGQRVTLRCSPRSGDLSVYWYQQSLDQGLQFLIQYYNGEERAKGNILERFSAQQFPDLHSELNLSSLELGDSALYFCASSEGRDYEQYFGPGTRLTVT.

The chain is built from TRBV27 and TRBJ1-2; D perhaps matches TRBD1 (5 bases). Germline CDR1 MNHEY, CDR2 SMNVEV (reference sequence). The CDR3 has 14 amino acids. The V end was cut by 9 bases, the J end by 7 bases, with 21 bases between. The CDR3 bases are TGTGCCAGTAAAACTTCGGGACTCCTCGGTGGCTACACCTTC. Encoded protein: CASKTSGLLGGYTF.

This chain connects TRBV15 to TRBJ2-2, with D possibly being TRBD2 (5 bases). Germline values: CDR1 LNHNV, CDR2 YYDKDF (reference sequence). This CDR3 is built from 18 residues. Trimming removed 4 bases from V and 2 bases from J, with 20 bases in between. CDR3 in amino acids: CATSTSRMDSTNTGELFF. The CDR3 DNA reads as TGTGCCACCAGCACGTCTCGTATGGACTCGACAAACACCGGGGAGCTGTTTTTT.

A word on this clone: Within the sample, other DNA sequences also encode this same CDR3. V usage is TRBV9 and J usage is TRBJ2-1; D may be TRBD2 (5 bases). The germline CDR1 and CDR2 sequences are SGDLS and YYNGEE. The CDR3 has 15 amino acids. The V end lost 3 bases, the J end lost 0 bases, and 10 bases lay between the germline ends. The CDR3 coding sequence is TGTGCCAGCAGCGGGAGGACGAGCTCCTACAATGAGCAGTTCTTC. Amino acid sequence: CASSGRTSSYNEQFF.

In DNA form, the CDR3 reads TGTGCCAGTAGTAGTTTGAGCGGGAGGGTGGGGGCGTTCTTC. Protein product: CASSSLSGRVGAFF. V gene TRBV19 combines with J gene TRBJ2-1, with 10 bases lining up with TRBD2. Germline CDR1 LNHDA, CDR2 SQIVND (reference sequence). V lost 4 bases and J lost 15; bases outside the gene matches: 12. The CDR3 covers 14 residues.

Of note for this clone: Other DNA sequences in this specimen translate into the identical CDR3. V and J are TRBV27 and TRBJ2-2; D may be TRBD1 (5 bases). The V and J ends lost 0 bases and 6 bases respectively, with 5 bases between them. From germline, CDR1 is MNHEY and CDR2 SMNVEV (reference sequence). This CDR3 region has 13 residues. CDR3 protein: CASSLSRAGELFF. The DNA for the CDR3 is TGTGCCAGCAGTTTATCCAGGGCCGGGGAGCTGTTTTTT.